This T cell receptor (beta chain) was found in a study of shared clonotypes between healthy human individuals. Genomic DNA from each subset was divided evenly over several immunoSEQ plates. Clones were read by immunoSEQ multiplex PCR, and TCRdb kept only the in-frame ones, dropping some. The sample gives around 2,000,000 clones, over 85% of which show up once; 0.1% to 0.15% is in the top ten. CDR1 is SGHTA and CDR2 is FQGNSA in the germline V gene. The ends lost 3 bases at V and 5 bases at J; junction bases unmatched: 6. This CDR3 region has 18 residues. The chain joins TRBV7-2 to TRBJ2-2; 16 bases are a match to TRBD2. Sample: naive CD4+ T cells sorted from blood. Subset defined: CD45RA+ positively selected. The sequence came from a man in his late teens or twenties in good health. The CDR3 protein is CASSFPGLAGGRTGELFF. As DNA, the CDR3 is TGTGCCAGCAGCTTCCCGGGACTAGCGGGAGGGAGAACCGGGGAGCTGTTTTTT.